Given below is one T cell receptor beta chain in context. Its antigen is unidentified. These data come from a study of shared clonotypes between healthy human individuals. Study-level findings and limits: Deeper or shallower sequencing was expected to change how clonotypes are shared among donors.

The germline gives CDR1 KGHSH, CDR2 LQKENI. The trim removed 3 bases at V and 0 bases at J, leaving 3 bases unmatched. The CDR3 contains 15 residues. Each subset's genomic DNA was split evenly across several immunoSEQ plates. It was on ten immunoSEQ deep assay plates that unsorted PBMC DNA was sequenced. Produced via immunoSEQ multiplex PCR; TCRdb's table is partial and in-frame only. The profile shows some 490,000 clones, approximately 82% of them singletons. This sequence originates from a woman in her 40s in good health. Some clones in this sample may be carry-over from other donors' samples. The V and J genes are TRBV18 and TRBJ2-7; 9 bases fit TRBD1. Sequenced: PBMCs. The CDR3 bases are TGTGCCAGCTCACCCGAGACAGGGGGCTCCTACGAGCAGTACTTC. Translated, it gives CASSPETGGSYEQYF.